This T cell receptor (beta chain) was recovered during a study of T cells in Graves' hyperthyroidism and ophthalmopathy. V lost 0 bases and J 9 bases, leaving 15 bases between the germline ends. This CDR3 is built from 15 residues. Germline-derived CDR1 and CDR2 are LGHDT and YNNKEL (reference sequence). Study findings and constraints: Most thyroid clonotypes expanded above 0.001 appeared in blood too. Ophthalmopathy was told apart from stable hyperthyroidism by a 13 V-J model.

The TCR beta CDR3 regions underwent amplification using RNA transcripts as the source. The HTBI primer set was used in a first-round RT-PCR of the TCR CDR3. TCRdb reprocessed the multiplex PCR reads with MiXCR, giving one entry per CDR3 protein. In the table there are some 600,000 distinct CDR3 sequences, roughly 14% of which are singletons. The hyperthyroidism patients had all been newly diagnosed, and their disease duration was under 2 months. Their ages ranged from 18 to 65 years. This clonotype was detected ten times or more. As yet, its antigen is unknown. The gene calls are TRBV3-1 and TRBJ2-1; TRBD2 might be the D (6 bases). This clonotype was sampled from a woman aged 25 to 39 with Graves' hyperthyroidism that later progressed to Graves' ophthalmopathy. Specimen: blood. The CDR3 is CASSQDTGGGIEQFF. DNA of the CDR3: TGTGCCAGCAGCCAAGATACCGGTGGGGGGATTGAGCAGTTCTTC.